One and the same sample provided the 29 T cell receptor beta chains below, sequenced in a study of blood T cell repertoires in COVID-19 (dated by TCRdb to 2020 to 2021). The library was built by means of the immunoSEQ multiplex PCR assay. TCRdb retrieved this table from immuneACCESS and kept in-frame rearrangements only. Not all clones are present; in checked studies, unresolved V genes account for under half, and no reason is known for the remainder. In this sample the table shows fewer than 300,000 clones, approximately 86% of which occur a single time. The ten largest account for almost 9.5% of the sample. Sequenced material: peripheral blood. Receptors originate from a man in his late teens or twenties with active or convalescent COVID-19.

The rearrangement joins TRBV5-1 to TRBJ1-2; 9 nucleotides match TRBD1. Trimming cost V 4 bases and J 4 bases; bases outside gene matches: 2. Germline V gene sequence: CDR1 SGHRS, CDR2 YFSETQ. This CDR3 region has 13 residues. The CDR3 region has the DNA TGCGCCAGCAGCGTGGGACAGGGCTATGGCTACACCTTC. Encoded protein: CASSVGQGYGYTF.

The chain combines TRBV6-5 with TRBJ2-7; a possible D gene is TRBD1 (6 bases). The CDR3 totals 13 residues. V gave up 2 bases and J gave up 3 bases, with 8 bases separating them. CDR1 is MNHEY, CDR2 SVGAGI, per germline. The CDR3 protein is CASSYRGGYEQYF. The CDR3 DNA sequence: TGTGCCAGCAGTTACAGAGGGGGCTACGAGCAGTACTTC.

The chain has TRBV7-9 and TRBJ1-6, with unresolved D. CDR3 size: 14 residues. V shed 6 bases and J shed 7 bases, with 13 bases lying between them. The germline gives CDR1 SEHNR, CDR2 FQNEAQ (reference sequence). The CDR3 DNA follows: TGTGCCAGCAGTAGCGACACGATAAATTCACCCCTCCACTTT. It yields the protein CASSSDTINSPLHF.

This clone was found a few times. This same CDR3 is encoded by further DNA sequences in the sample. V and J are TRBV9 and TRBJ2-3; 7 positions match TRBD2. In germline, CDR1 is SGDLS, CDR2 YYNGEE. The CDR3 runs to 16 residues. V gave up 0 bases and J gave up 3 bases; unmatched junction bases: 7. The CDR3 sequence: CASSVAGGGGTDTQYF. The DNA of the CDR3 is TGTGCCAGCAGCGTAGCTGGTGGCGGGGGAACAGATACGCAGTATTTT. The full variable domain, its missing parts supplied by reference TRBV9 and TRBJ2-3, is DSGVTQTPKHLITATGQRVTLRCSPRSGDLSVYWYQQSLDQGLQFLIQYYNGEERAKGNILERFSAQQFPDLHSELNLSSLELGDSALYFCASSVAGGGGTDTQYFGPGTRLTVL.

This chain joins TRBV6-5 and TRBJ1-2, with TRBD1 matching over 10 bases. The CDR3 is made up of 14 amino acids. Germline loops: CDR1 MNHEY, CDR2 SVGAGI. V dropped 7 bases and J dropped 7; count of bases not matched to a gene: 9. DNA of the CDR3: TGTGCCAGCACGCCGGACAGGGGGGCGGGTGGCTACACCTTC. This sequence encodes CASTPDRGAGGYTF.

V usage is TRBV13 and J usage is TRBJ1-4, with 9 bases fitting TRBD1. This CDR3 has 17 residues. Germline CDR1 PRHDT, CDR2 FYEKMQ (reference sequence). J lost 4 bases, V lost 4 bases, and 10 bases had no gene match. The CDR3 loop reads CASSSGGTGRINEKLFF. DNA of the CDR3: TGTGCCAGCAGCTCCGGCGGGACAGGGAGGATTAATGAAAAACTGTTTTTT.

This CDR3 is CAARDRVNTEAFF. As DNA, the CDR3 is TGTGCCGCCAGAGACAGGGTGAACACTGAAGCTTTCTTT. J is TRBJ1-1 and V is TRBV19, with 7 bases that match TRBD1. V shed 11 bases and J 0 bases; nucleotides not matched to a gene: 6. This CDR3 has 13 residues. Germline assignment: CDR1 LNHDA and CDR2 SQIVND (reference sequence).

This clone was found many times. Compared with germline, one end of the junction differs, possibly owing to a read error. The J gene is TRBJ2-3, the V gene TRBV5-1, with a possible D match to TRBD2 (6 bases). This CDR3 comprises 15 residues. Per the germline V gene, CDR1 is SGHRS and CDR2 is YFSETQ. This CDR3 is CASCFAGFMTDTQYF. The CDR3 DNA follows: TGCGCCAGCTGCTTCGCGGGGTTTATGACAGATACGCAGTATTTT.

In its sample, this clone was seen once. V gene TRBV14 combines with J gene TRBJ2-1, with a possible D match to TRBD2 (6 bases). This CDR3 region has 15 residues. V was trimmed by 4 bases and J by 4 bases, leaving 14 bases between them. CDR1 is SGHDN and CDR2 is FVKESK in the germline V gene. The CDR3 DNA sequence: TGTGCCAGCAGCCGTTACGGGGGTGGGTACAATGAGCAGTTCTTC. It codes for CASSRYGGGYNEQFF. The full variable domain, in which reference TRBV14 and TRBJ2-1 provide the parts outside the CDR3, is EAGVTQFPSHSVIEKGQTVTLRCDPISGHDNLYWYRRVMGKEIKFLLHFVKESKQDESGMPNNRFLAERTGGTYSTLKVQPAELEDSGVYFCASSRYGGGYNEQFFGPGTRLTVL.

The V call is TRBV2, the J call TRBJ1-2; TRBD1 matches 12 bases. The ends lost 3 bases at V and 8 bases at J; junction bases unmatched: 7. Per germline, CDR1 SNHLY and CDR2 FYNNEI. The CDR3 contains 15 residues. CDR3 protein: CASSESGQGAGGYTF. CDR3 nucleotide sequence: TGTGCCAGCAGTGAGTCGGGACAGGGGGCAGGAGGCTACACCTTC.

A few counts support this clone. This chain links TRBV9 with TRBJ2-1, with 9 bases identical to TRBD1. V was clipped by 3 bases and J by 6 bases; unmatched bases: 13. The germline CDR1 and CDR2 sequences are SGDLS and YYNGEE. The CDR3 length is 17 residues. This CDR3 is CASSGGPGTGRVNEQFF. CDR3 nucleotide sequence: TGTGCCAGCAGCGGCGGTCCCGGGACAGGGAGGGTCAATGAGCAGTTCTTC. The variable domain in full, completed from reference TRBV9 and TRBJ2-1, reads DSGVTQTPKHLITATGQRVTLRCSPRSGDLSVYWYQQSLDQGLQFLIQYYNGEERAKGNILERFSAQQFPDLHSELNLSSLELGDSALYFCASSGGPGTGRVNEQFFGPGTRLTVL.

The chain couples TRBV27 to TRBJ2-3; the match to TRBD2 covers 15 bases. The CDR3 is 19 residues long. J was trimmed by 2 bases and V by 6 bases; bases with no gene match: 12. From germline, CDR1 is MNHEY and CDR2 SMNVEV (reference sequence). CDR3: CASSNGVRTSGGATDTQYF. Here the CDR3 DNA reads TGTGCCAGCAGCAACGGGGTCCGGACTAGCGGGGGGGCCACAGATACGCAGTATTTT.

This chain joins TRBV7-2 and TRBJ2-1, with TRBD2 matching 14 bases. With V trimmed by 5 bases and J by 8 bases, 14 bases remained unmatched. The germline CDR1 and CDR2 sequences are SGHTA and FQGNSA. The CDR3 runs 18 residues. The CDR3 DNA follows: TGTGCCAGCAGCGGCGGGACTAGCGGGGGTCGCTTTTGGCATGAGCAGTTCTTC. It codes for CASSGGTSGGRFWHEQFF.

This chain connects TRBV18 to TRBJ2-3; 10 bases agree with TRBD1. The length of the CDR3 is 14 residues. Germline V gene lookup returns CDR1 KGHSH and CDR2 LQKENI. J gave up 5 bases and V 3 bases, and 2 bases lay outside the gene matches. The CDR3 is CASSPGQGKDTQYF. In nucleotides, the CDR3 is TGTGCCAGCTCACCGGGACAGGGGAAAGATACGCAGTATTTT.

This chain uses TRBV2 with TRBJ2-3; possibly TRBD2 for D (6 bases). Germline V gene sequence: CDR1 SNHLY, CDR2 FYNNEI. The CDR3 is 13 residues long. V shed 10 bases and J shed 1 base, with 12 bases lying between them. CDR3 protein: CATRWGGTDTQYF. CDR3 DNA sequence: TGTGCCACCCGCTGGGGGGGCACAGATACGCAGTATTTT. The full variable domain, completed using reference TRBV2 and TRBJ2-3, is EPEVTQTPSHQVTQMGQEVILRCVPISNHLYFYWYRQILGQKVEFLVSFYNNEISEKSEIFDDQFSVERPDGSNFTLKIRSTKLEDSAMYFCATRWGGTDTQYFGPGTRLTVL.

This clone has just one count. The chain carries TRBV5-1 and TRBJ2-2; TRBD1 is a possible D gene (6 bases). The V end lost 0 bases, the J end lost 6 bases, and 15 bases lay between the germline ends. This CDR3 region has 16 residues. Germline V gives CDR1 SGHRS, CDR2 YFSETQ. The CDR3 loop is CASSLATGAQSGELFF. DNA of the CDR3: TGCGCCAGCAGCTTGGCGACAGGAGCGCAGTCCGGGGAGCTGTTTTTT.

The gene calls are TRBV6-5 and TRBJ2-7; 7 bases map to TRBD1. The ends lost 8 bases at V and 2 bases at J; junction bases unmatched: 6. Germline V gene sequence: CDR1 MNHEY, CDR2 SVGAGI. The CDR3 spans 13 residues. The CDR3 region has the DNA TGTGCCAGCCGGGGACAGTCAACCTACGAGCAGTACTTC. This sequence encodes CASRGQSTYEQYF.

This chain uses TRBV29-1 with TRBJ2-4, with D possibly TRBD1 on 6 matching bases. This CDR3 contains 14 residues. CDR1 is SQVTM and CDR2 is ANQGSEA in the germline V gene. V dropped 0 bases and J dropped 7 bases, with 13 bases sitting between them. CDR3 sequence (DNA): TGCAGCGTTGAAGAGTTGGGGGCGATGAACATTCAGTACTTC. Its translation is CSVEELGAMNIQYF.

In nucleotides, the CDR3 is TGCGCCAGCAGTCAGACTCGACAGGGGGAACAGCCCCAGCATTTT. Its protein is CASSQTRQGEQPQHF. J is TRBJ1-5 and V is TRBV4-1; 9 nucleotides match TRBD1. J was trimmed by 7 bases and V by 6 bases; bases with no gene match: 10. CDR1 MGHRA and CDR2 YSYEKL come from the germline V gene. The CDR3 consists of 15 residues.

The chain has TRBV7-6 and TRBJ1-5, with 8 bases matching TRBD1. Germline loops: CDR1 SGHVS, CDR2 FNYEAQ. There are 16 residues in the CDR3. Trimming at V came to 5 bases and at J to 2 bases, leaving 8 bases not matched to a gene. CDR3 in DNA: TGTGCCAGCAGCCCCCGACAGGGGATGGGCAATCAGCCCCAGCATTTT. Protein sequence: CASSPRQGMGNQPQHF. The full variable domain, completed using reference TRBV7-6 and TRBJ1-5, is GAGVSQSPRYKVTKRGQDVALRCDPISGHVSLYWYRQALGQGPEFLTYFNYEAQQDKSGLPNDRFSAERPEGSISTLTIQRTEQRDSAMYRCASSPRQGMGNQPQHFGDGTRLSIL.

CDR3 amino acids: CASSVQLNEKLFF. In nucleotides, the CDR3 is TGTGCCAGCAGCGTACAGCTTAATGAAAAACTGTTTTTT. V and J are TRBV7-9 and TRBJ1-4; D call uncertain. This CDR3 region has 13 residues. Germline-derived CDR1 and CDR2 are SEHNR and FQNEAQ (reference sequence). V lost 5 bases and J 4 bases, leaving 8 bases between the germline ends.

The chain is built from TRBV2 and TRBJ2-5; TRBD2 agrees at 13 bases. The CDR3 has 19 amino acids. Germline V gene sequence: CDR1 SNHLY, CDR2 FYNNEI. The V and J ends lost 7 bases and 4 bases, in that order; junction bases with no gene match: 18. The CDR3 sequence is CASNNPRTSGGGGRETQYF. CDR3 DNA: TGTGCCAGCAATAACCCGCGGACTAGCGGGGGCGGGGGTCGAGAGACCCAGTACTTC.

This sequence joins TRBV14 and TRBJ1-2; tentatively, D is TRBD1 (6 bases). Germline lookup yields CDR1 SGHDN and CDR2 FVKESK. This CDR3 contains 13 residues. The V end was cut by 5 bases, the J end by 4 bases, with 11 bases between. CDR3 nucleotides: TGTGCCAGCAGCTTTGGGACACTCTATGGCTACACCTTC. It is translated as CASSFGTLYGYTF.

This rearrangement joins TRBV10-3 to TRBJ1-2; tentatively, D is TRBD1 (6 bases). The germline V and J ends were trimmed by 6 bases and 6 bases, with 23 bases remaining between them. Looked up from germline, CDR1 is ENHRY and CDR2 is SYGVKD. This CDR3 is 16 amino acids long. CDR3 in amino acids: CAIRLYGTPLSNGYTF. The CDR3 DNA sequence: TGTGCCATCAGGCTCTACGGGACACCCCTTAGTAATGGCTACACCTTC.

CDR3 in amino acids: CASSQGTGSVETQYF. CDR3 in DNA: TGCGCCAGCAGCCAAGGGACAGGGTCTGTAGAGACCCAGTACTTC. V is TRBV4-3 and J is TRBJ2-5; TRBD1 aligns across 8 bases. This CDR3 has 15 residues. Germline lookup yields CDR1 LGHNA and CDR2 YSLEER. The V gene end was trimmed by 1 base and the J gene end by 4 bases; junction bases not matched to a gene: 5.

V and J are TRBV9 and TRBJ1-2, with TRBD1 matching 10 bases. Trimming at V came to 3 bases and at J to 6 bases, leaving 2 bases not matched to a gene. The length of the CDR3 is 13 residues. Looked up from germline, CDR1 is SGDLS and CDR2 is YYNGEE. Here the CDR3 DNA reads TGTGCCAGCAGCGCCGGGACAGGGGATGGCTACACCTTC. It translates to CASSAGTGDGYTF.

This clone has a single count. The chain uses TRBV6-5 and TRBJ2-7; 9 bases are shared with TRBD1. CDR3 length: 15 residues. The germline gives CDR1 MNHEY, CDR2 SVGAGI. After removal of 7 bases from V and 5 bases from J, the junction contained 12 bases not matched to a gene. The CDR3 reads CASTTPGTGFHEQYF. The DNA of the CDR3 is TGTGCCAGCACCACCCCCGGGACAGGGTTCCACGAGCAGTACTTC.

The chain joins TRBV5-6 to TRBJ1-4; no definite D call. The V gene's germline CDR1 is SGHDT and CDR2 YYEEEE. The CDR3 covers 14 residues. Trimming took 2 bases from V and 7 from J, leaving 12 bases between them. The CDR3 region is CASSFEGVGEKLFF. DNA of the CDR3: TGTGCCAGCAGCTTCGAGGGAGTCGGTGAAAAACTGTTTTTT.

The chain has TRBV11-2 and TRBJ2-3; 10 nucleotides line up with TRBD1. The junction had 10 bases not matched to a gene; V was cut back by 1 base and J by 6 bases. Germline CDR1 SGHAT, CDR2 FQNNGV. The CDR3 has 17 amino acids. The CDR3 loop reads CASSLVRDRGSTDTQYF. CDR3 coding DNA: TGTGCCAGCAGCTTAGTCCGGGACAGGGGTAGTACCGATACGCAGTATTTT. Filled out from reference TRBV11-2 and TRBJ2-3, the complete variable domain reads EAGVAQSPRYKIIEKRQSVAFWCNPISGHATLYWYQQILGQGPKLLIQFQNNGVVDDSQLPKDRFSAERLKGVDSTLKIQPAKLEDSAVYLCASSLVRDRGSTDTQYFGPGTRLTVL.